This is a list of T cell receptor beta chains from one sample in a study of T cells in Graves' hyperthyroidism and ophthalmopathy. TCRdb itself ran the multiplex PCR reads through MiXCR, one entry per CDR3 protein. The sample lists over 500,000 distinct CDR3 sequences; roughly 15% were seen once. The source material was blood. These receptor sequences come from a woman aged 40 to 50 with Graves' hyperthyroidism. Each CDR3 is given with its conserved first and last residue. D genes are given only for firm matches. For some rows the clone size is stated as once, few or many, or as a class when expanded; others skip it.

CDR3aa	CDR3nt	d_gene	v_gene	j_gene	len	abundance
CAISVGTEDQPQHF	TGTGCCATCAGTGTTGGGACGGAGGATCAGCCCCAGCATTTT	NA	TRBV10-3	TRBJ1-5	14	NA
CASSIGVSYNEQFF	TGTGCCAGTAGTATAGGGGTCTCCTACAATGAGCAGTTCTTC	NA	TRBV19	TRBJ2-1	14	many
CASTPGLGYNEQLF	TGTGCCAGTACCCCGGGACTAGGCTACAATGAGCAGCTCTTC	TRBD2	TRBV6-7	TRBJ2-1	14	NA
CASSLGTRDSLNTEAFF	TGTGCCAGCAGCTTAGGAACTAGGGACAGCTTGAACACTGAAGCTTTCTTT	TRBD1	TRBV11-2	TRBJ1-1	17	many
CAITSGQGAVLENTGELFF	TGTGCCATCACCTCGGGACAGGGGGCGGTTTTGGAGAACACCGGGGAGCTGTTTTTT	TRBD1	TRBV10-3	TRBJ2-2	19	NA
CASSLQGFNTGDLFF	TGTGCCAGCAGCTTACAGGGTTTCAACACCGGGGATCTGTTTTTT	NA	TRBV5-6	TRBJ2-2	15	NA
CASTPLAGVHNEQFF	TGTGCCAGCACCCCACTAGCGGGAGTACACAATGAGCAGTTCTTC	TRBD2	TRBV12-3/TRBV12-4	TRBJ2-1	15	many
CASSPWGAKNIQYF	TGTGCCAGCAGCCCCTGGGGGGCCAAAAACATTCAGTACTTC	NA	TRBV3-1	TRBJ2-4	14	many
CASSLIQGNQPQHF	TGTGCCAGCAGCTTAATACAGGGCAATCAGCCCCAGCATTTT	NA	TRBV7-8	TRBJ1-5	14	many
CSARKRETQPYEQYF	TGCAGTGCTAGAAAACGGGAGACCCAACCCTACGAGCAGTACTTC	NA	TRBV20-1	TRBJ2-7	15	few
CASSPYNTEAFF	TGTGCCAGCAGCCCCTATAACACTGAAGCTTTCTTT	NA	TRBV7-9	TRBJ1-1	12	few
CASSPQGLGGFF	TGTGCCAGCAGCCCTCAGGGGTTGGGTGGGTTTTTT	NA	TRBV6-1	TRBJ2-2	12	NA
CSARDVGAGGAEQYF	TGCAGTGCTAGAGATGTGGGGGCAGGGGGCGCCGAGCAGTACTTC	TRBD1	TRBV20-1	TRBJ2-7	15	many
CASSSRTMAYEQYF	TGTGCCAGCAGCTCACGGACGATGGCCTACGAGCAGTACTTC	NA	TRBV7-2	TRBJ2-7	14	many
CAWSFSGVYEQYF	TGTGCCTGGAGTTTTAGCGGGGTCTACGAGCAGTACTTC	TRBD2	TRBV30	TRBJ2-7	13	NA